This paragraph covers one T cell receptor beta chain sequence. Antigen specificity is unknown. The source of the sample is a study of CXCR3-negative and CXCR3-positive naive CD8 T cells. Study outcomes and limitations: Partially decreased CXCR3 expression was recorded after cryopreservation, and fresh PBMCs were used in most assays.

CDR3 size: 14 residues. The germline V gene encodes CDR1 MNHEY and CDR2 SMNVEV (reference sequence). Each TRB cDNA library was prepared by 5' RACE (with UMI labels). TCRdb re-called the 5' RACE reads and shows each CDR3 protein once, DNA omitted. Listed are around 81,000 distinct CDR3 sequences; around 1.4% falls within the top ten. The receptor was derived from a human donor in good health. Some clones in this sample may be carry-over from other donors' samples. Sample: naive CXCR3- CD8+ T cells from blood. Stated subset: CD45RO-CCR7+CD27+CD95- naive CD8+ T cells lacking CXCR3 (TNR3-). This sequence joins TRBV27 and TRBJ2-1; TCRdb designates TRBD1, a call that cannot be tested without DNA. The CDR3 spells CASSFGGLYNEQFF.